The clone carrying this T cell receptor beta chain was found many times. Germline V gene sequence: CDR1 MNHEY, CDR2 SVGAGI. The CDR3 is 13 residues long. The V gene lost 2 bases and the J gene lost 7 bases, with 10 bases spanning the gap. The data derive from a study of T-cell memory formation after mild COVID-19. MiXCR, applied by TCRdb to the 5' RACE reads, yields one record per CDR3 protein. The data contain 400,000 or so distinct CDR3 sequences, around 20% of them seen just once; the ten biggest clones take up around 8%. The specimen sequenced was PBMCs or a T cell subset sorted from them (not recorded which). This chain uses TRBV6-5 with TRBJ2-3; no firm D call. This TCR was recovered from an adult woman who had mild COVID-19 (a few samples of this study predate the infection). Cell type and time point are not known. CDR3 bases: TGTGCCAGCAGTTACGACGAAACCAATACGCAGTATTTT. Its protein product is CASSYDETNTQYF.